Described below is a single T cell receptor beta chain sequence and its context. Its antigen is currently not known. Per-base qualities were not stored, and no clone one base away is much larger. CDR1 is given as SGDLS and CDR2 as YYNGEE, both from the germline V gene. V lost 4 bases and J lost 4 bases, and the count of bases not matched to a germline gene is 7. There are 15 amino acids in the CDR3, from cysteine to phenylalanine inclusive. Kept here is only the CDR3 DNA, which spans 45 bases and is read in frame from base 1. To prepare the library, the immunoSEQ multiplex PCR assay was applied. The multiplex PCR relied on a mix of 60 forward primers for TCR Vbeta segments and 13 reverse primers for TCR Jbeta segments. The CDR3 region of rearranged TCR beta genes was amplified from genomic DNA with a multiplex PCR assay. The amplified TCR beta libraries were sequenced on the Illumina HiSeq System as 87-base-pair reads. The paper's data handling went like this. In a later analysis, some 80 million unique TCR beta chains were counted across the 500 to 850 repertoires, and approximately 9.9 million of these chains were shared by at least two donors. To remove PCR and sequencing errors, raw reads were error-corrected and collapsed into unique sequences using a nearest-neighbor algorithm that merged closely related sequences. Alignment of CDR3 sequences to IMGT reference sequences was used to assign V, D and J gene segments. For a sequence to be retained, a match of at least six nucleotides was required to both a V gene segment and a J gene segment. A rearrangement counted as productive if the CDR3 had no stop codons and remained in frame with V and J, and every other rearrangement counted as non-productive. CDR3 was defined according to IMGT convention as the region running from the second conserved V-encoded cysteine to the conserved J-encoded phenylalanine. Sequences without an unambiguous match to a single V gene segment were excluded from the earlier analysis of over 500 of the donors. An earlier analysis of several hundred of the donors called V segments functional above 56.7% productive rearrangements and segregating when the between-donor standard deviation exceeded 5%. To diagnose cytomegalovirus status from the catalog of TCR beta chain sequences, a statistical classification framework was built. In a later analysis, TCR nucleotide sequences were compared against IMGT/GENE-DB human TR gene sequences so that V and J genes could be assigned. The TCRdist pipeline was used in a later analysis to assign CDR3 sequences and most-parsimonious VDJ recombination scenarios. In a later analysis, each TCR beta chain was defined by its CDR3 amino acid sequence together with its V-gene family, and reads lacking a unique V-gene family were excluded. A later analysis removed roughly 590 highly shared, low-generation-probability nucleotide sequences to deal with suspected cross-contamination and a sequencing artifact. In a later analysis, a clonal expansion index for each public chain was calculated from normalized within-repertoire ranks of inferred template counts. In a later analysis, generation probabilities were computed using a VDJ recombination model fitted to out-of-frame rearrangements, and the results were checked against IGoR. In a later analysis, TCR-TCR, TCR-HLA and TCR-CMV co-occurrence was scored with hypergeometric tests, and a repertoire-size bias correction was applied to TCR pairs. To estimate false discovery rates, a later analysis permuted the HLA or CMV assignments 20 times. In a later analysis, co-occurring TCRs were grouped using DBSCAN, and TCRdist sequence similarity was added for clustering within HLA-allele-positive subsets. Repertoires with fewer than 30,000 or more than 120,000 public chains, plus five repertoires with anomalous nucleotide sharing, were excluded from co-occurrence clustering. Sourced from immuneACCESS, this table was stored by TCRdb with only in-frame sequences that have V and J called. A share of the clones is absent; for the studies checked, an unresolved V gene accounts for under half, and the remainder has no known explanation. V and J calls and clone size are given by that table; D and trimming were obtained from the DNA. Within this sample are about 160,000 clones, with about 80% of them counted one time only. The ten largest make up roughly 3.5% of the sample.

This specimen comes from a study of cytomegalovirus exposure and HLA in healthy donors (dated by TCRdb to the late 2010s). As for the study more broadly: An earlier analysis of several hundred of the donors reported 276 Gb of sequence data and 95 million to 120 million unique TCR beta sequences obtained from about 180 million T cells. An early release covering roughly 600 HLA-typed donors comprised about 300 gigabases of sequencing data and some 79 million unique TCR sequences. Roughly 5 DR-DQ haplotypes were treated as single units for association and clustering because of strong linkage in the cohort. Besides the first cohort of approximately 670 subjects, a separate validation cohort made up of 120 or so different subjects was used. In the later analysis, no new phenotypic data were used to find candidate immune exposures; instead, reliance was placed on TCR beta sequences and their occurrence across donors. The genetic ancestry cluster associated with self-reported Caucasian donors included about four fifths of the 350 to 500 genotyped donors. HLA typing covered class I and class II loci at four-digit resolution. Donor age, sex, ethnicity and CMV serostatus were compiled together with the repertoire data. A later analysis re-examined previously published TCR beta repertoires from over 500 donors and added high-resolution HLA genotyping to investigate patterns of TCR occurrence. Every repertoire in the discovery cohort had been generated on one and the same sequencing platform. The study aimed to test whether cataloging public T cell receptors could reveal signatures of past pathogen exposure. The study used immunosequencing to profile the T cell repertoires of around 600 subjects and linked those repertoires to cytomegalovirus serostatus. A later genetic analysis used genome-wide SNP genotypes for about three fifths of the 666 donors, treating that subset as a discovery cohort. To decide whether each TCR beta V gene segment behaved as functional or pseudogenic, an earlier analysis of approximately 590 of the donors relied on high-throughput TCR beta sequencing. Among some 400 genotyped donors of the cohort, an average of roughly 230,000 unique TCR beta nucleotide sequences was sequenced per donor, of which about 20% were non-productive. Typing coverage varied by locus: about 629-630 donors for A, B, C, DRB1 and DQB1; roughly 520 for DQA1; more than 600 for DPA1; more than 450 for DPB1. High-throughput TCR immunosequencing, statistical association of individual TCRs with disease status, and machine learning were combined to predict cytomegalovirus infection status. Study-wide conclusions, independent of this receptor: In vitro tests confirmed that a few of the cytomegalovirus-associated TCR beta chains recognize cytomegalovirus antigens. The classifier was reported to diagnose cytomegalovirus status with high specificity and sensitivity in both the original cohort and the validation cohort. In a later analysis, several top co-occurrence clusters were reported to appear linked to parvovirus B19, influenza, CMV and Epstein-Barr virus. While some public TCRs were present in many individuals, most TCR sequences turned up only very rarely across donors. An association between a missense DCLRE1C variant and V-gene and J-gene trimming of TCR beta chains was found in a later genetic analysis and replicated in an independent cohort. Assigning TCR associations to individual alleles was difficult when HLA alleles, especially DR and DQ, strongly co-occurred. For the cohort, immune exposure information was limited to CMV serostatus. In a later analysis, HLA-associated TCR beta chains were found to be more clonally expanded and to have lower generation probabilities than equally common non-associated chains. The study gave a list of about 160 TCR beta chains associated with cytomegalovirus. A further reported finding was that TCR beta sequences accurately predicted the HLA-A and HLA-B alleles for most subjects in the first cohort. Presence/absence analyses assumed roughly uniform sequencing depth across donors, an assumption that may not hold. In a later analysis, most CMV-associated TCR beta chains were found to appear HLA-restricted, with HLA associations seemingly driven largely by CMV exposure. In a later analysis, about 16,000 TCR beta sequences were associated with specific HLA alleles at a false discovery rate of 0.05. About 17 rarely observed V segments, including chromosome 9 orphons, were excluded from the earlier analysis of almost 600 of the donors because counts were too low. Broadly in line with IMGT annotations, most TCR beta V segments showed up in productive rearrangements about 87% or about 30% of the time in an earlier analysis of about 500 of the donors. Correlated functional status among segregating V segments might be attributable to linkage disequilibrium, but an unknown experimental factor could not be ruled out. It was suggested by the authors that the approach could potentially be generalized to other disease states and immunological phenotypes. The 87-base-pair reads could not distinguish some IMGT-functional V segments, including TRBV6-2 and TRBV6-3, so those segments were excluded. In a later analysis, TCR association rates were found to vary across HLA loci, with the most associated TCRs seen for DRB1 alleles and the fewest for HLA-C alleles. In this cohort, only TCR beta chains were sequenced, and detectable features were limited by the absence of alpha or paired-chain data. Because HLA typing was missing for some donors at each locus, association tests included only the typed subset. A group of highly shared sequence variants was considered likely to be a technical artifact of the sequencing pipeline. In a later genetic analysis, fewer N-insertions in productive TCRs were reported among donors in an Asian-associated ancestry cluster than the roughly 700-donor mean.

The cohort was made up of several hundred healthy bone marrow donors. All cohort members were sampled while nominally healthy, although unrecorded immune exposures were likely present. The donor tested CMV seropositive and was one of the 289 seropositive cohort members. Each donor provided a peripheral blood sample, and peripheral blood mononuclear cells were used for TCR beta sequencing. Genomic DNA was extracted from the blood cell samples with the Qiagen DNeasy Blood Extraction Kit. The rearrangement combines TRBV9 with TRBJ1-4; a stretch of 7 junction bases matches TRBD1. Sequencing was performed on PBMCs. The source of this sequence is a man between 25 and 39 years old in good health and CMV-seropositive. The sequenced DNA is TGTGCCAGCAGCATATATCAGGGGGGTAATGAAAAACTGTTTTTT. The encoded protein is CASSIYQGGNEKLFF.